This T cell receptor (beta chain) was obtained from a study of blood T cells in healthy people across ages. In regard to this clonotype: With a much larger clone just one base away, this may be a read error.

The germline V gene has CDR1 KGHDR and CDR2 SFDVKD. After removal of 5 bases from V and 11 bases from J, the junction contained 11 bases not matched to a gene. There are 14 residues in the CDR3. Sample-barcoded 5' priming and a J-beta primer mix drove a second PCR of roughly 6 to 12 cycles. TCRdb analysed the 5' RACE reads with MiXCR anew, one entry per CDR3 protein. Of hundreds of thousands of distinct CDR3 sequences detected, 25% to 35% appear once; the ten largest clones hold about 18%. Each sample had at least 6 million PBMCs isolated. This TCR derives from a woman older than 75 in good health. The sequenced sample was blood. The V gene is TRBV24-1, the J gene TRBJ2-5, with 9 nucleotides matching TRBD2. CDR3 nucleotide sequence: TGTGCCACCAGTGCCCAGCGGGGGGCCAATGAGCAGTACTTC. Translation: CATSAQRGANEQYF.